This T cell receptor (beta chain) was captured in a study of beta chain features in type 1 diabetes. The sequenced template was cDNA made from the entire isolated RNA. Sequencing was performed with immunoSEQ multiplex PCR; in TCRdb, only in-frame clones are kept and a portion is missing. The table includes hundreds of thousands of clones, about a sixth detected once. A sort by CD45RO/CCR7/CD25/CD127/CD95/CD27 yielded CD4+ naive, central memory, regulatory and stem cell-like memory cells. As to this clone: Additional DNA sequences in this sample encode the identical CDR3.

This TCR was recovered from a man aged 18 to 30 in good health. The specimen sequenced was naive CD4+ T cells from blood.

DNA of the CDR3: TGTGCCAGCAGCTCCGACAGATTCAATCAGCCCCAGCATTTT. The encoded protein is CASSSDRFNQPQHF. V gene TRBV7-9 combines with J gene TRBJ1-5, with D tentatively TRBD1 (5 bases). The V end lost 4 bases, the J end lost 3 bases, and 10 bases lay between the germline ends. The CDR3 runs to 14 residues. The germline CDR1 and CDR2 sequences are SEHNR and FQNEAQ (reference sequence). The variable domain in full, with the rest retrieved from reference TRBV7-9 and TRBJ1-5, is DTGVSQNPRHKITKRGQNVTFRCDPISEHNRLYWYRQTLGQGPEFLTYFQNEAQLEKSRLLSDRFSAERPKGSFSTLEIQRTEQGDSAMYLCASSSDRFNQPQHFGDGTRLSIL.